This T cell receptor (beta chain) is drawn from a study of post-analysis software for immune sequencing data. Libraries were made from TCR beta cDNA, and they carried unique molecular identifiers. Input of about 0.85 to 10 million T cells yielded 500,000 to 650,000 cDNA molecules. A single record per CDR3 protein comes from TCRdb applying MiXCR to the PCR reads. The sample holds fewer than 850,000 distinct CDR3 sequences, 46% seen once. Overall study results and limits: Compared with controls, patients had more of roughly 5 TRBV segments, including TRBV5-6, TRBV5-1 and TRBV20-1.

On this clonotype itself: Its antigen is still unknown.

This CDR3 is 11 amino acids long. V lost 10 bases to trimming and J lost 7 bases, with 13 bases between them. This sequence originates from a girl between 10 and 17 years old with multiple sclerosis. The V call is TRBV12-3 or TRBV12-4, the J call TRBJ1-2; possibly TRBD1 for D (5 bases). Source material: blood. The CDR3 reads CAIHRQGGYTF. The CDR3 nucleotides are TGTGCCATTCACCGTCAGGGTGGCTACACCTTC.